This section outlines one TCR beta chain sequence together with its context. What it recognizes is unknown. Germline assignment: CDR1 MGHRA and CDR2 YSYEKL. CDR3 length: 16 residues. V gave up 2 bases and J gave up 2 bases, with 13 bases separating them. TCR beta CDR3 regions were amplified from RNA. TCR CDR3 underwent first-round RT-PCR with the HTBI primer set. Each CDR3 protein is one row after TCRdb ran MiXCR on the multiplex PCR reads. The table lists about 560,000 distinct CDR3 sequences, approximately 15% of them singletons. The data originate from a study of T cells in Graves' hyperthyroidism and ophthalmopathy. The study's findings and limits: Among clonotypes expanded in thyroid above 0.001, most were also found in blood.

Patients were aged 18 to 65, had disease duration under 2 months, and had newly diagnosed hyperthyroidism. The source material was blood. This sequence was found in a woman younger than 45 with Graves' hyperthyroidism. The chain employs TRBV4-1 and TRBJ1-3, with D possibly being TRBD1 (6 bases). Here the CDR3 reads CASSQMWGGTGNTIYF. The CDR3 DNA follows: TGCGCCAGCAGCCAAATGTGGGGGGGCACTGGAAACACCATATATTTT.